These 12 T cell receptor beta chains share one sample of origin, sequenced in a study of regulatory T cells in long-lasting Graves disease. Time point denoted: newly diagnosed GD, antithyroid drugs for less than 3 months. Preparation of the TCR library used RNA extracted from PBMCs. Combining iRepertoire HTBI primers with Arm-PCR of CDR3 regions, the authors built TCR beta libraries. TCRdb redid the calling of the multiplex PCR reads with MiXCR, one entry per CDR3 protein. The table records 400,000 to 500,000 distinct CDR3 sequences, about 15% of them present only once. These records were also assigned to another study, of T cells in Graves' hyperthyroidism and ophthalmopathy.

The sequencing here drew on peripheral blood mononuclear cells (PBMCs), taken at new diagnosis, from a patient treated with antithyroid drugs. Receptors were obtained from a woman in her 30s with Graves disease.

The V and J genes are TRBV3-1 and TRBJ1-3, with D uncertain. The V end lost 1 base, the J end lost 8 bases, and 6 bases lay between the germline ends. In germline, CDR1 is LGHDT, CDR2 YNNKEL (reference sequence). The CDR3 length is 12 residues. As DNA, the CDR3 is TGTGCCAGCAGCCAAGGCGTAGACACCATATATTTT. Translated, it gives CASSQGVDTIYF.

Many counts were recorded for this clonotype. The V gene is TRBV5-1, the J gene TRBJ2-7, with TRBD2 matching over 14 bases. Germline assignment: CDR1 SGHRS and CDR2 YFSETQ. This CDR3 has 16 residues. The junction had 1 base not matched to a gene; V was cut back by 0 bases and J by 2 bases. The CDR3, as DNA: TGCGCCAGCAGCTTGGAGACTAGCGGGAGGGCCTACGAGCAGTACTTC. This sequence encodes CASSLETSGRAYEQYF.

Only one count was recorded for this clonotype. A read error is likely, as this CDR3 ends without the conserved phenylalanine or tryptophan. This chain links TRBV2 with TRBJ1-5; D gene unclear. The CDR3 covers 15 residues. Germline V CDR1 and CDR2: SNHLY, FYNNEI. Deletions cut 6 bases from V and 2 bases from J, with 14 bases between. In nucleotides, the CDR3 is TGTGCCAGCAGCGTGAGGGTGTCGGGCAATCAGCCCCAGCATCTT. This encodes CASSVRVSGNQPQHL.

This clonotype showed up many times. The chain carries TRBV20-1 and TRBJ2-3; D might be TRBD1 or TRBD2, each matching 5 bases. The V and J ends lost 5 bases and 2 bases respectively, with 14 bases between them. The V gene's germline CDR1 is DFQATT and CDR2 SNEGSKA (reference sequence). There are 14 residues in the CDR3. Written as DNA, the CDR3 is TGCAGTGCTCCCGGGGCCGTTACCACAGATACGCAGTATTTT. Protein product: CSAPGAVTTDTQYF.

There are many counts of this clonotype. The V gene is TRBV12-3 or TRBV12-4, the J gene TRBJ1-1; D uncertain. V shed 5 bases and J shed 5 bases, with 9 bases lying between them. CDR3 size: 12 residues. This CDR3 is CASSIGWTEAFF. Written as DNA, the CDR3 is TGTGCCAGCAGTATCGGGTGGACTGAAGCTTTCTTT.

The J gene is TRBJ2-3, the V gene TRBV11-2; D ambiguous. The V end lost 6 bases, the J end lost 1 base, and 14 bases lay between the germline ends. The germline V gene has CDR1 SGHAT and CDR2 FQNNGV. This CDR3 contains 15 residues. CDR3 sequence reads: CASSPRIVGTDTQYF. The CDR3 DNA is TGTGCCAGCAGTCCACGGATCGTGGGCACAGATACGCAGTATTTT. The full variable domain, with the rest looked up from reference TRBV11-2 and TRBJ2-3, is EAGVAQSPRYKIIEKRQSVAFWCNPISGHATLYWYQQILGQGPKLLIQFQNNGVVDDSQLPKDRFSAERLKGVDSTLKIQPAKLEDSAVYLCASSPRIVGTDTQYFGPGTRLTVL.

This clonotype was seen only a few times. A junction end diverges from the germline sequence, so it may reflect a read error. The rearrangement links TRBV7-9 to TRBJ2-7, with D perhaps given as TRBD1 or TRBD2 (6 bases each). Germline V gives CDR1 SEHNR, CDR2 FQNEAQ (reference sequence). CDR3 length: 15 amino acids. CDR3 DNA: TGTGCCAGCAGTTTAGGGGGGAATCTAGCCTACGAGCAGTACTTC. Amino acids: CASSLGGNLAYEQYF. The full variable domain, its missing parts supplied by reference TRBV7-9 and TRBJ2-7, is DTGVSQNPRHKITKRGQNVTFRCDPISEHNRLYWYRQTLGQGPEFLTYFQNEAQLEKSRLLSDRFSAERPKGSFSTLEIQRTEQGDSAMYLCASSLGGNLAYEQYFGPGTRLTVT.

This clonotype was counted many times. V is TRBV7-8 and J is TRBJ1-1; no definite D call. CDR1 is SGHVS and CDR2 is FQNEAQ in the germline V gene. V shed 2 bases and J shed 4 bases, with 5 bases lying between them. The CDR3 contains 12 residues. CDR3 sequence reads: CASSLQITEAFF. As DNA, the CDR3 is TGTGCCAGCAGCTTACAAATCACTGAAGCTTTCTTT.

There are a few counts of this clonotype. The chain joins TRBV20-1 to TRBJ1-2; D unclear. The length of the CDR3 is 10 residues. CDR1 is DFQATT and CDR2 is SNEGSKA in the germline V gene (reference sequence). Trimming removed 5 bases at V and 2 bases at J, with 3 bases between. The CDR3 DNA reads as TGCAGTGCTGGCAACTATGGCTACACCTTC. Amino acid sequence: CSAGNYGYTF.

This clonotype was seen at least ten times. The CDR3 nucleotides read TGTGCCAGCAGCCCTCTCAATGGCTACACCTTC. Protein sequence: CASSPLNGYTF. V and J are TRBV11-2 and TRBJ1-2; D unresolved. Trimming stripped 5 bases from V and 6 bases from J, with 7 bases between. Germline V CDR1 and CDR2: SGHAT, FQNNGV. The CDR3 loop spans 11 amino acids. Filled out from reference TRBV11-2 and TRBJ1-2, the complete variable domain reads EAGVAQSPRYKIIEKRQSVAFWCNPISGHATLYWYQQILGQGPKLLIQFQNNGVVDDSQLPKDRFSAERLKGVDSTLKIQPAKLEDSAVYLCASSPLNGYTFGSGTRLTVV.

This clonotype was seen many times. This rearrangement joins TRBV12-3 or TRBV12-4 to TRBJ1-2; 8 positions match TRBD1. The V gene end was trimmed by 6 bases and the J gene end by 4 bases; junction bases not matched to a gene: 10. The CDR3 covers 15 residues. The CDR3 sequence is CASSSTGGGVYGYTF. Here the CDR3 DNA reads TGTGCCAGCAGCTCCACAGGGGGGGGCGTCTATGGCTACACCTTC.

V and J are TRBV29-1 and TRBJ2-7; D is possibly TRBD2 (6 bases). From germline, CDR1 is SQVTM and CDR2 ANQGSEA. Trimming took off 4 bases at V and 7 bases at J, with 20 bases between the two ends. The CDR3 totals 14 residues. The CDR3 is CSVGRPGRVPEQYF. The CDR3 DNA is TGCAGCGTTGGCAGGCCCGGGAGAGTACCTGAGCAGTACTTC.